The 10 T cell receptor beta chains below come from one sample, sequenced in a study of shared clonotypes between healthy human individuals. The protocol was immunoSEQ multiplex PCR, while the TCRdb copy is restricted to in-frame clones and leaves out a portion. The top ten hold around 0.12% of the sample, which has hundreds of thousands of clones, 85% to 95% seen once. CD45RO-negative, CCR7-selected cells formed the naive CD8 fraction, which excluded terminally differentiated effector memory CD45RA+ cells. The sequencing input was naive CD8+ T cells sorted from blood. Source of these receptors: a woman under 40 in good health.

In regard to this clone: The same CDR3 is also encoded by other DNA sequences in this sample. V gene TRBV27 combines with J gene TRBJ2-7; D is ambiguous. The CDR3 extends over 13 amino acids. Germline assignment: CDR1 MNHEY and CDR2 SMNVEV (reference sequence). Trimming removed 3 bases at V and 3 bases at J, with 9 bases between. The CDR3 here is CASSLGSRYEQYF. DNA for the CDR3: TGTGCCAGCAGTTTGGGCAGCCGCTACGAGCAGTACTTC.

The CDR3 protein is CASSPRGSAGDTQYF. In DNA, the CDR3 is TGTGCCAGCAGCCCTAGGGGTTCGGCAGGGGATACGCAGTATTTT. The chain joins TRBV7-3 to TRBJ2-3; weak D call: TRBD1 (5 bases). The V end was cut by 5 bases, the J end by 6 bases, with 18 bases between. Germline lookup yields CDR1 SGHTA and CDR2 FQGTGA. CDR3 length equals 15 residues.

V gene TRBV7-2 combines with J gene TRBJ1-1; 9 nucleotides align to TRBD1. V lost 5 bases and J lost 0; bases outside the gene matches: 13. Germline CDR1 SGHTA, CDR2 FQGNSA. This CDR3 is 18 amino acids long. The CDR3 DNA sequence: TGTGCCAGCAGCCCATACAGGGGGCGCAGATCAATGAACACTGAAGCTTTCTTT. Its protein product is CASSPYRGRRSMNTEAFF.

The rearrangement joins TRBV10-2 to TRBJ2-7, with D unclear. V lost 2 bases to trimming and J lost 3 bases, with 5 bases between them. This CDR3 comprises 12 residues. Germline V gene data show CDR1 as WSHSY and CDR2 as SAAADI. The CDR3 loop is CASSEGIYEQYF. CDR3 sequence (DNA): TGCGCCAGCAGTGAGGGCATCTACGAGCAGTACTTC.

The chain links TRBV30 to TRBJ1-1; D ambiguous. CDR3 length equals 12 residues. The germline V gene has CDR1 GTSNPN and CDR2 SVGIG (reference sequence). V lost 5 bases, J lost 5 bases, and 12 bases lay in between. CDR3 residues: CAWDTSGTEAFF. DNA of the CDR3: TGTGCCTGGGACACCTCGGGGACTGAAGCTTTCTTT.

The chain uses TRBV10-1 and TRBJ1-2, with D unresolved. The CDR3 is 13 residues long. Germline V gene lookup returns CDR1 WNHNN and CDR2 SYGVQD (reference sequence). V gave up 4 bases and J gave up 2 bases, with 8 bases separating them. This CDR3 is CASSGSMNYGYTF. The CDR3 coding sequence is TGCGCCAGCAGTGGCTCCATGAACTATGGCTACACCTTC.

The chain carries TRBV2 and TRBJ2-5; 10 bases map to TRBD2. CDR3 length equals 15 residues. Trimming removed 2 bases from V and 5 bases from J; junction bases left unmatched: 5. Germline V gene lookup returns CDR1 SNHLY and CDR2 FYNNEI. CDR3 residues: CASSELAGEGETQYF. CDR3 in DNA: TGTGCCAGCAGTGAACTAGCGGGAGAAGGCGAGACCCAGTACTTC.

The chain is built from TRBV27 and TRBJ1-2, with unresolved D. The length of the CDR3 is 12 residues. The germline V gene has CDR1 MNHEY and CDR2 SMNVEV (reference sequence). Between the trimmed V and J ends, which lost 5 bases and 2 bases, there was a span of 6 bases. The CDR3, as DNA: TGTGCCAGCAGTATGACAAACTATGGCTACACCTTC. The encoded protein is CASSMTNYGYTF.

CDR3 DNA sequence: TGTGCCAGCAGCGTAGAGCCAGCGGGAGCCTACGAGCAGTACTTC. Protein product: CASSVEPAGAYEQYF. The chain links TRBV9 to TRBJ2-7; 8 nucleotides agree with TRBD2. The germline V gene encodes CDR1 SGDLS and CDR2 YYNGEE. Germline trimming cut 0 bases from V and 2 bases from J; bases unmatched to any gene: 4. The CDR3 length is 15 residues.

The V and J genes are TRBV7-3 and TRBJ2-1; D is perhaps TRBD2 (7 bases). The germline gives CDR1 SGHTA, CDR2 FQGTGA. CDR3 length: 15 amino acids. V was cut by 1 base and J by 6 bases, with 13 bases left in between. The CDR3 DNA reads TGTGCCAGCAGCTTAAAGGGGGGGCCTCGCAATGAGCAGTTCTTC. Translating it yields CASSLKGGPRNEQFF.